This is a list of T cell receptor beta chains from one sample in a study of blood T cell repertoires in COVID-19. TCRdb's table, derived via immunoSEQ multiplex PCR, lists solely in-frame clones and lacks some. This sample yields 130,000 or so clones, of which around nine tenths are seen a single time; roughly an eighth belongs to the top ten. Input material: peripheral blood. These receptors all stem from an older woman with COVID-19, enrolled during active disease. Both conserved end residues are part of each CDR3. D genes are given only for firm matches.

CDR3 protein,V gene,CDR3 length,J gene,D gene
CASSMGGTGGYEQYF,TRBV18,15,TRBJ2-7,TRBD1
CASSRTGGADTQYF,TRBV28,14,TRBJ2-3,TRBD1
CASSPGPYEQYF,TRBV27,12,TRBJ2-7,NA
CASSLTGAARTDTQYF,TRBV19,16,TRBJ2-3,TRBD1
CAWSVRGWGYGYTF,TRBV30,14,TRBJ1-2,NA
CASSYGTGNYGYTF,TRBV6-6,14,TRBJ1-2,NA
CSAKGGGEQYF,TRBV20-1,11,TRBJ2-7,NA
CASSLESPGF,TRBV5-1,10,TRBJ1-3,NA
CASSIGQGREKLFF,TRBV19,14,TRBJ1-4,TRBD1
CASNKDRAMYGYTF,TRBV6-5,14,TRBJ1-2,TRBD1
CASSFSGMGRNTEAFF,TRBV27,16,TRBJ1-1,NA
CAISGGTGNSPLHF,TRBV10-3,14,TRBJ1-6,TRBD1
CASSYAGLPGYTF,TRBV6-5,13,TRBJ1-2,NA
CASSVQGQAGEKLFF,TRBV5-1,15,TRBJ1-4,TRBD1
CATKPLEHQPQHF,TRBV10-3,13,TRBJ1-5,NA
CASSSGPGVRSYEQYF,TRBV5-6,16,TRBJ2-7,NA
CASSQRQEMNTEAFF,TRBV18,15,TRBJ1-1,NA
CASSPTGKGDSPLHF,TRBV5-6,15,TRBJ1-6,TRBD1
CASSSQDLLAKNIQYF,TRBV7-2,16,TRBJ2-4,NA
CASSLGQGAQREQYF,TRBV5-1,15,TRBJ2-7,TRBD1
CASSETGLNYGYTF,TRBV9,14,TRBJ1-2,TRBD1
CSAKGAYEQYF,TRBV29-1,11,TRBJ2-7,NA
CASMVGDGYTF,TRBV19,11,TRBJ1-2,NA
CASSTVAGGNSPLHF,TRBV6-5,15,TRBJ1-6,NA
CASSSVSERRYTF,TRBV7-9,13,TRBJ1-2,NA
CASSELGHYNSPLHF,TRBV6-1,15,TRBJ1-6,NA
CASSLAQTGEQETQYF,TRBV5-5,16,TRBJ2-5,TRBD1
CASSPTGGRNYGYTF,TRBV5-1,15,TRBJ1-2,TRBD1
CASSISRNTGELFF,TRBV19,14,TRBJ2-2,NA
CASSKGVGNQPQHF,TRBV2,14,TRBJ1-5,NA
CASSYQTGRRDEAFF,TRBV7-8,15,TRBJ1-1,NA
CASSLLPPSGGETQYF,TRBV7-2,16,TRBJ2-5,TRBD2
CASSMNRAIYYNEQFF,TRBV5-6,16,TRBJ2-1,NA
CAISDGPNQGSPLHF,TRBV10-3,15,TRBJ1-6,NA
CASSPGTAFQYF,TRBV2,12,TRBJ2-3,NA
CASSLNRGYDNQPQHF,TRBV28,16,TRBJ1-5,TRBD1
CASSLQGARAGNTIYF,TRBV7-2,16,TRBJ1-3,TRBD1
CASSPWTPNTEAFF,TRBV18,14,TRBJ1-1,NA
CASSVRGRAGEKLFF,TRBV5-1,15,TRBJ1-4,NA